Described below is a single T cell receptor (beta chain) sequence and its context. What it recognizes is unknown. Produced via immunoSEQ multiplex PCR; TCRdb's table is partial and in-frame only. The table records roughly 62,000 clones, 80% to 90% of them present only once. These data come from a study of OX40 agonist ivuxolimab in advanced cancers. Study-wide results and limits: In general, CD8+ T cells held more expanded clones than CD4+ did, on average.

This CDR3 is 16 amino acids long. Per the germline V gene, CDR1 is SGHTA and CDR2 is FQGNSA. The V gene lost 5 bases and the J gene lost 5 bases, with 18 bases spanning the gap. This chain connects TRBV7-2 to TRBJ2-2; D tentatively reads TRBD1 or TRBD2 (7 bases each). The specimen was CD4+ or CD8+ T cells sorted from blood, collected in a trial of the OX40 agonist ivuxolimab. This TCR came from an adult with an advanced solid tumor such as melanoma, head and neck, liver or kidney cancer. CDR3 sequence: CASSISTGRGTGELFF. For the CDR3, the DNA is TGTGCCAGCAGCATATCGACAGGGAGGGGGACCGGGGAGCTGTTTTTT.